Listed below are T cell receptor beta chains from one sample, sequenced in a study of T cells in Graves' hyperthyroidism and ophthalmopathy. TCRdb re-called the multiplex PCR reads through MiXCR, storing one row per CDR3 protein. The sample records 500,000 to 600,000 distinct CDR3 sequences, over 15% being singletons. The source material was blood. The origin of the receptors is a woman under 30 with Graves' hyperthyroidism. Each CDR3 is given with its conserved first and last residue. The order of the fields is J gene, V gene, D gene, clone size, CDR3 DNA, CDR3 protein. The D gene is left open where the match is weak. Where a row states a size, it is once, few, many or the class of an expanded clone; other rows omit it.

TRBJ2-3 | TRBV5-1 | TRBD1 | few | TGCGCCAGCAGCTTGTCCGGGACAGGGTCTTATACGCAGTATTTT | CASSLSGTGSYTQYF
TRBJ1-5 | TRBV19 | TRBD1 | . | TGTGCCAGTAGTTGGGGGGGACAGGTGAGGAATCAGCCCCAGCATTTT | CASSWGGQVRNQPQHF
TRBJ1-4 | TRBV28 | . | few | TGTGCCAGCAGTTTACTCCCAGGGTCGGTGGAAAAACTGTTTTTT | CASSLLPGSVEKLFF
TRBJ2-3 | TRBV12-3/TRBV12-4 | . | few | TGTGCCAGCAGTTATAGGGGTACTAGCACAGATACGCAGTATTTT | CASSYRGTSTDTQYF
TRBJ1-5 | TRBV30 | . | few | TGTGCCTGGACGGGGGGGGGGGCTGGACAGCCCCAGCATTTT | CAWTGGGAGQPQHF
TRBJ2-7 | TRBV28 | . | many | TGTGCCAGCAGTTTATGGTCCAAGGGGGCCTACGAGCAGTACTTC | CASSLWSKGAYEQYF
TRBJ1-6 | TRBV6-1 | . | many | TGTGCCAGCAGTGAAGGCAGGGAAAATTCACCCCTCCACTTT | CASSEGRENSPLHF
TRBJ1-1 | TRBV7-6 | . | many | TGTGCCAGCAGCTTATCGAGGGCTACTGAAGCTTTCTTT | CASSLSRATEAFF
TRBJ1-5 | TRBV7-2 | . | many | TGTGCCAGCAGCTTAGCCTACAATCAGCCCCAGCATTTT | CASSLAYNQPQHF
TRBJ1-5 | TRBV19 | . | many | TGTGCCAGTAGTACCATGGCCCAGGTTAGCAATCAGCCCCAGCATTTT | CASSTMAQVSNQPQHF
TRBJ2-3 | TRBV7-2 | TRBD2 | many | TGTGCCAGCAGCCTAAAGGGGACTAGCGGGAGGACCCACACAGATACGCAGTATTTT | CASSLKGTSGRTHTDTQYF
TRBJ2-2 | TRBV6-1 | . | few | TGTGCCAGCAGTGAAATTAGCAGCGGGGAGCTGTTTTTT | CASSEISSGELFF
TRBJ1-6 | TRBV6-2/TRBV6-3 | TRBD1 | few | TGTGCCAGCAGCCCACGGGAGGGGGCAGTTAATTCACCCCTCCACTTT | CASSPREGAVNSPLHF
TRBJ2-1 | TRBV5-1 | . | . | TGCGCCAGCAGCCACAGTTTCGGGCAGGGAGGCAATGAGCAGTTCTTC | CASSHSFGQGGNEQFF
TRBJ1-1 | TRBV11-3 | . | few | TGTGCCAGCAGCTTCTTCCAGGGGAACACTGAAGCTTTCTTT | CASSFFQGNTEAFF
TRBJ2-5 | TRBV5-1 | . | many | TGCGCCAGCAGCCCCCTAGGGGACCAAGAGACCCAGTACTTC | CASSPLGDQETQYF
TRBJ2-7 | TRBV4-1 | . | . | TGCGCCAGCAGCCAAGGCTCGGGGCCATACGAGCTGTACTTC | CASSQGSGPYELYF
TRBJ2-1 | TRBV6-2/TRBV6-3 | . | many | TGTGCCAGCACCCTCGGACGGCATGAGCAGTTCTTC | CASTLGRHEQFF
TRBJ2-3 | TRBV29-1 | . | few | TGCAGCGTTGAAGGGCAGGACACAGATACGCAGTATTTT | CSVEGQDTDTQYF